The 30 T cell receptor beta chains reported below all come from one sample, sequenced in a study of shared clonotypes between healthy human individuals. Clones were read by immunoSEQ multiplex PCR, and TCRdb kept only the in-frame ones, dropping some. The top ten hold roughly 13% of the sample, which has about 480,000 clones, about four fifths seen once. Specimen: PBMCs. Source of these receptors: a woman in her thirties or forties in good health. Some clones in this sample may be carry-over from other donors' samples.

The gene calls are TRBV11-2 and TRBJ1-1; weak D call: TRBD1 (6 bases). Per germline, CDR1 SGHAT and CDR2 FQNNGV. This CDR3 is 14 amino acids long. V shed 8 bases and J shed 4 bases, with 17 bases lying between them. In DNA form, the CDR3 reads TGTGCCAGCGAGCCAAACAGGGAGGGCACTGAAGCTTTCTTT. This encodes CASEPNREGTEAFF.

This clone has ten or more counts. The V call is TRBV5-1, the J call TRBJ2-2; TRBD1 matches 10 bases. The CDR3 consists of 15 residues. Germline V gives CDR1 SGHRS, CDR2 YFSETQ. V was pared by 3 bases and J by 2 bases, with 1 base of the junction left unmatched. The chain's CDR3 is CASSWDRGNTGELFF. The CDR3 DNA is TGCGCCAGCAGCTGGGACAGGGGAAACACCGGGGAGCTGTTTTTT.

The gene calls are TRBV5-4 and TRBJ2-5; D not resolved. The CDR3 contains 11 residues. V was pared by 1 base and J by 2 bases, with 0 bases between. The V gene's germline CDR1 is SGHNT and CDR2 YYREEE (reference sequence). The CDR3 region is CASSLQETQYF. CDR3 nucleotides: TGTGCCAGCAGCTTGCAAGAGACCCAGTACTTC.

The rearrangement uses TRBV9 and TRBJ2-3; D unclear. V was trimmed by 1 base and J by 6 bases, leaving 6 bases between them. Germline CDR1 reads SGDLS; CDR2 reads YYNGEE. The CDR3 is 12 residues long. The CDR3 reads CASSVSRDTQYF. DNA of the CDR3: TGTGCCAGCAGCGTAAGCCGGGATACGCAGTATTTT.

This chain connects TRBV10-3 to TRBJ2-7; D gene unclear. The CDR3 is made up of 13 amino acids. CDR1 and CDR2 (germline): ENHRY, SYGVKD. The V end was cut by 3 bases, the J end by 1 base, with 7 bases between. The CDR3 loop is CAISELRSYEQYF. The CDR3 nucleotides read TGTGCCATCAGTGAACTGCGGTCCTACGAGCAGTACTTC.

This clone was seen just once. The V and J genes are TRBV5-1 and TRBJ2-7, with TRBD1 matching 8 bases. There are 15 residues in the CDR3. The germline V gene has CDR1 SGHRS and CDR2 YFSETQ. V dropped 4 bases and J dropped 3; count of bases not matched to a gene: 9. CDR3 protein: CASSQRQGPNYEQYF. Here the CDR3 DNA reads TGCGCCAGCAGCCAAAGACAGGGGCCCAACTACGAGCAGTACTTC.

This sequence joins TRBV7-9 and TRBJ1-1; D is unresolved. Trimming left V 2 bases short and J 8 bases short, with 18 bases between. In germline, CDR1 is SEHNR, CDR2 FQNEAQ (reference sequence). There are 15 residues in the CDR3. CDR3 in amino acids: CASSLSPRFDGEAFF. CDR3 in DNA: TGTGCCAGCAGCTTATCACCGCGGTTTGACGGGGAAGCTTTCTTT.

The V gene is TRBV9, the J gene TRBJ2-3; D remains ambiguous. Trimming took off 0 bases at V and 5 bases at J, with 4 bases between the two ends. The CDR3 loop spans 12 amino acids. CDR1 is SGDLS, CDR2 YYNGEE, per germline. CDR3 in amino acids: CASSVARDTQYF. CDR3 bases: TGTGCCAGCAGCGTAGCAAGAGATACGCAGTATTTT.

The chain has TRBV10-3 and TRBJ2-3; D may match TRBD1 or TRBD2 (5 bases each). The CDR3 runs 15 residues. CDR1 is ENHRY, CDR2 SYGVKD, per germline. V was trimmed by 3 bases and J by 2 bases, leaving 12 bases between them. The CDR3 sequence: CAISEPGPTTDTQYF. The CDR3, as DNA: TGTGCCATCAGTGAACCGGGACCCACCACAGATACGCAGTATTTT.

The chain couples TRBV19 to TRBJ1-4; D is possibly TRBD1 (6 bases). CDR3 length equals 15 residues. Germline lookup yields CDR1 LNHDA and CDR2 SQIVND (reference sequence). Between the trimmed V and J ends, which lost 5 bases and 4 bases, there was a span of 14 bases. The DNA of the CDR3 is TGTGCCAGTAGTGGGGAGGACAGACTTAATGAAAAACTGTTTTTT. It codes for CASSGEDRLNEKLFF.

The J gene is TRBJ1-2, the V gene TRBV20-1, with D uncertain. With 5 bases removed from V and 5 bases from J, the gap between germline ends came to 9 bases. Germline V CDR1 and CDR2: DFQATT, SNEGSKA (reference sequence). The CDR3 spans 11 residues. The CDR3 DNA follows: TGCAGTGCTCCAGAAGGGTATGGCTACACCTTC. Amino acid sequence: CSAPEGYGYTF.

This clone was seen a single time. Other nucleotide sequences in the sample specify the same CDR3. V gene TRBV5-1 combines with J gene TRBJ2-7; D remains ambiguous. Trimming took 0 bases from V and 4 from J, leaving 11 bases between them. The CDR3 loop spans 14 amino acids. Germline assignment: CDR1 SGHRS and CDR2 YFSETQ. This chain's CDR3 is CASSLAGGPYEQYF. The CDR3 DNA sequence: TGCGCCAGCAGCTTGGCCGGCGGACCTTACGAGCAGTACTTC.

This chain connects TRBV11-2 to TRBJ1-5, with D perhaps matching TRBD1 (5 bases). Germline CDR1 reads SGHAT; CDR2 reads FQNNGV. The CDR3 has 13 residues. The germline V and J ends were trimmed by 1 base and 6 bases, with 7 bases remaining between them. The CDR3 nucleotides are TGTGCCAGCAGCTTAGCTACAGGTCAGCCCCAGCATTTT. This sequence encodes CASSLATGQPQHF.

The chain employs TRBV5-6 and TRBJ2-7, with 8 bases aligning to TRBD1. The V segment lost 2 bases and the J segment 5 bases; nucleotides outside the gene matches: 9. Looked up from germline, CDR1 is SGHDT and CDR2 is YYEEEE. The CDR3 is made up of 15 amino acids. CDR3 region: CASSFLTGGSDEQYF. Written as DNA, the CDR3 is TGTGCCAGCAGCTTCCTCACAGGGGGGAGCGACGAGCAGTACTTC.

This chain connects TRBV4-3 to TRBJ2-7; no reliable D call. The CDR3 is made up of 15 amino acids. Germline V lookup: CDR1 LGHNA, CDR2 YSLEER. Trimming took off 0 bases at V and 1 base at J, with 10 bases between the two ends. CDR3 sequence: CASSQDFPGSYEQYF. The CDR3 bases are TGCGCCAGCAGCCAAGATTTTCCCGGATCCTACGAGCAGTACTTC.

The J gene is TRBJ1-1, the V gene TRBV5-1, with a possible D match to TRBD1 (5 bases). The CDR3 sequence is 16 residues long. Germline V lookup: CDR1 SGHRS, CDR2 YFSETQ. V lost 1 base and J lost 6, with 19 bases in between. The CDR3 DNA reads as TGCGCCAGCAGCTTGTATAGTGGGGGGGATCGCCCTGAAGCTTTCTTT. Encoded protein: CASSLYSGGDRPEAFF. Complete variable domain (other parts from reference TRBV5-1 and TRBJ1-1): KAGVTQTPRYLIKTRGQQVTLSCSPISGHRSVSWYQQTPGQGLQFLFEYFSETQRNKGNFPGRFSGRQFSNSRSEMNVSTLELGDSALYLCASSLYSGGDRPEAFFGQGTRLTVV.

The chain combines TRBV30 with TRBJ2-7; 9 bases agree with TRBD2. With V trimmed by 7 bases and J by 4 bases, 8 bases remained unmatched. The CDR3 runs 13 residues. Germline V gene sequence: CDR1 GTSNPN, CDR2 SVGIG (reference sequence). CDR3 sequence: CASRLAGIYEQYF. In DNA, the CDR3 is TGTGCCTCCCGCCTAGCGGGAATATACGAGCAGTACTTC.

This sequence joins TRBV28 and TRBJ1-1; 9 bases are a match to TRBD1. CDR1 is MDHEN, CDR2 SYDVKM, per germline. V was pared by 6 bases and J by 1 base, with 6 bases of the junction left unmatched. The CDR3 consists of 15 residues. CDR3 loop: CASSPWTGENTEAFF. The CDR3 DNA sequence: TGTGCCAGCAGCCCCTGGACAGGGGAGAACACTGAAGCTTTCTTT.

This sequence joins TRBV5-5 and TRBJ2-7; 11 bases map to TRBD2. This CDR3 is 16 amino acids long. The ends lost 4 bases at V and 2 bases at J; junction bases unmatched: 8. The germline V gene encodes CDR1 SGHKS and CDR2 YYEKEE (reference sequence). CDR3: CASSPGTSGFPYEQYF. CDR3 DNA: TGTGCCAGCAGCCCAGGGACTAGCGGTTTTCCCTACGAGCAGTACTTC.

This rearrangement joins TRBV7-2 to TRBJ1-6; perhaps TRBD1 as D (5 bases). CDR1 and CDR2 from the germline V gene are SGHTA and FQGNSA. Trimming stripped 7 bases from V and 9 bases from J, with 19 bases between. The CDR3 runs 15 residues. As DNA, the CDR3 is TGTGCCAGCACCATGGGACCGATCCTGGGTTCACCCCTCCACTTT. Its translation: CASTMGPILGSPLHF.

This rearrangement joins TRBV19 to TRBJ2-5, with 8 positions matching TRBD2. CDR3 length: 16 amino acids. Per the germline V gene, CDR1 is LNHDA and CDR2 is SQIVND (reference sequence). The V segment lost 4 bases and the J segment 2 bases; nucleotides outside the gene matches: 9. In nucleotides, the CDR3 is TGTGCCAGTAGTAAATGGCTAGCGGGCAGACAAGAGACCCAGTACTTC. The encoded protein is CASSKWLAGRQETQYF.

V and J are TRBV28 and TRBJ2-7, with D uncertain. CDR1 and CDR2 from the germline V gene are MDHEN and SYDVKM. This CDR3 has 16 residues. The V end was cut by 2 bases, the J end by 0 bases, with 14 bases between. The DNA for the CDR3 is TGTGCCAGCAGTTTAGGGTTCTCGGTGGGCTCCTACGAGCAGTACTTC. Translated, it gives CASSLGFSVGSYEQYF.

The rearrangement links TRBV29-1 to TRBJ2-7; D remains unclear. The CDR3 contains 11 residues. Germline CDR1 and CDR2: SQVTM and ANQGSEA. Trimming pared 4 bases from V and 5 bases from J, leaving 9 bases between. CDR3 sequence: CSVGTRNEQYF. The CDR3 DNA reads TGCAGCGTTGGGACCCGGAACGAGCAGTACTTC.

The rearrangement joins TRBV10-3 to TRBJ1-1, with 9 bases that match TRBD1. The J segment lost 3 bases and the V segment lost 6 bases, leaving 2 bases of the junction unmatched. This CDR3 is 13 amino acids long. The germline CDR1 and CDR2 sequences are ENHRY and SYGVKD. CDR3: CAIRTGGDTEAFF. The CDR3 nucleotides read TGTGCCATCAGGACAGGGGGTGACACTGAAGCTTTCTTT.

This sequence joins TRBV28 and TRBJ2-1, with a tentative D call TRBD1 (6 bases). Germline values: CDR1 MDHEN, CDR2 SYDVKM. V was shortened by 10 bases and J by 4 bases, with 17 bases between the two germline ends. The CDR3 loop spans 14 amino acids. CDR3 sequence: CATKPGTPYNEQFF. The CDR3 DNA reads as TGTGCCACCAAACCAGGGACACCATACAATGAGCAGTTCTTC.

This sequence joins TRBV21-1 and TRBJ2-7; TRBD1, the table's D call, lacks a check against the DNA. TRBV21-1 represents a pseudogene. This CDR3 is built from 14 residues. The CDR3 nucleotides read TGTGCCAGCAGCAGCCACAGGGCATCCTACGAGCAGTACTTC. Protein product: CASSSHRASYEQYF.

V gene TRBV28 combines with J gene TRBJ1-1; D gene uncertain. V lost 4 bases and J lost 6, with 15 bases in between. The CDR3 totals 14 residues. In germline, CDR1 is MDHEN, CDR2 SYDVKM. CDR3 sequence (DNA): TGTGCCAGCAGTTCCCCCCCGATCGAGGCTGAAGCTTTCTTT. This translates into CASSSPPIEAEAFF.

Worth noting for this clone: Within the sample, other DNA sequences also encode this same CDR3. V usage is TRBV20-1 and J usage is TRBJ2-5; D gene uncertain. Per germline, CDR1 DFQATT and CDR2 SNEGSKA (reference sequence). V gave up 1 base and J gave up 3 bases, with 3 bases separating them. This CDR3 spans 11 amino acids. CDR3 residues: CSARVEETQYF. CDR3 nucleotide sequence: TGCAGTGCTAGAGTTGAAGAGACCCAGTACTTC.

V is TRBV7-8 and J is TRBJ2-1; D is unclear. Germline loops: CDR1 SGHVS, CDR2 FQNEAQ. This CDR3 is 16 amino acids long. The ends were cut back, 0 bases at V and 4 bases at J, with 13 bases in the middle. The CDR3 region is CASSLALQSGYNEQFF. As DNA, the CDR3 is TGTGCCAGCAGCTTAGCTCTGCAATCCGGGTACAATGAGCAGTTCTTC.

The chain's CDR3 is CAWSAGRVAYNEQFF. The CDR3 DNA reads as TGTGCCTGGAGTGCCGGGAGGGTTGCCTACAATGAGCAGTTCTTC. V is TRBV30 and J is TRBJ2-1, with TRBD2 identical over 8 bases. In germline, CDR1 is GTSNPN, CDR2 SVGIG (reference sequence). J was trimmed by 2 bases and V by 1 base; bases with no gene match: 4. The CDR3 length is 15 residues.